Sequencing of this TCR beta chain was carried out in a study of shared clonotypes between healthy human individuals. The assay used deep level. The table came from immunoSEQ multiplex PCR; TCRdb's copy has only in-frame clones and leaves some out. The sample records about 590,000 clones, around 95% being singletons. Cells designated naive CD8 were CD45RO-negative and were positively selected for CCR7, with terminally differentiated effector memory CD45RA+ cells excluded. CDR3 length equals 12 residues. The V gene lost 7 bases and the J gene lost 3 bases, with 11 bases spanning the gap. In germline, CDR1 is SQVTM, CDR2 ANQGSEA.

This receptor was identified in a woman aged 30 to 39 in good health. This chain joins TRBV29-1 and TRBJ2-3; D gene unclear. The sample consisted of naive CD8+ T cells sorted from blood. For the CDR3, the DNA is TGCAGCGCGGCGGAGTTGACAGATACGCAGTATTTT. It is translated as CSAAELTDTQYF.